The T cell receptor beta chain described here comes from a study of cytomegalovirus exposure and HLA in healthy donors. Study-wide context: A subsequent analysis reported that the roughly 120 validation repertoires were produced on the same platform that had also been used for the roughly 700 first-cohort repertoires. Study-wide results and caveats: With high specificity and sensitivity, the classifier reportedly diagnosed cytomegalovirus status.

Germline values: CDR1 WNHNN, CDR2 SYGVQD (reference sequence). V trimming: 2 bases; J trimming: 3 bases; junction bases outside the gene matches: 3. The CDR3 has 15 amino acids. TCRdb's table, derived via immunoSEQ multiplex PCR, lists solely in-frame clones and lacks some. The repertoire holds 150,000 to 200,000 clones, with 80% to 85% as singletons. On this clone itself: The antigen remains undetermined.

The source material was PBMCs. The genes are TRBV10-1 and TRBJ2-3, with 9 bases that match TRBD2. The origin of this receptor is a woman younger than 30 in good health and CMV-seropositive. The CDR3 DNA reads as TGCGCCAGCAGTGAGGTGCGGGGGGGGACAGATACGCAGTATTTT. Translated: CASSEVRGGTDTQYF.